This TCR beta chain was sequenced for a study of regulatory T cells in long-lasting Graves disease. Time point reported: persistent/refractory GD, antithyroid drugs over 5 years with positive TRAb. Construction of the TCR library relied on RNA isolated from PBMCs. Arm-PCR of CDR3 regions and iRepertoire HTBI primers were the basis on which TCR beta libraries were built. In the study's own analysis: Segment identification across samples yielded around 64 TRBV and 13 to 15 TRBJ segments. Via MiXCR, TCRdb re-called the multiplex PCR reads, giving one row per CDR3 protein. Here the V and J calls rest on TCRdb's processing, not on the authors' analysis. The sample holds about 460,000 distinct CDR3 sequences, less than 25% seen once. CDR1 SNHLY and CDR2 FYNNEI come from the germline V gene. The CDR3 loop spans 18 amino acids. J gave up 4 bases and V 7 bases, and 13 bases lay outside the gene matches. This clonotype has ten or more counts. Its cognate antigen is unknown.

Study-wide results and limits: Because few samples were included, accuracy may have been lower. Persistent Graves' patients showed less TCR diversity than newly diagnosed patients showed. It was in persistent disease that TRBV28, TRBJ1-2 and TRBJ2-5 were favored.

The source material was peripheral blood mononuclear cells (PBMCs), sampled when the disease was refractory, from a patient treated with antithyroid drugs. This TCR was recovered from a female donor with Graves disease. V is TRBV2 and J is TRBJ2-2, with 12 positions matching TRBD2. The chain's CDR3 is CASTLWASGRAGTGELFF. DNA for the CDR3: TGTGCCAGCACCCTTTGGGCTAGCGGGAGGGCCGGCACCGGGGAGCTGTTTTTT.